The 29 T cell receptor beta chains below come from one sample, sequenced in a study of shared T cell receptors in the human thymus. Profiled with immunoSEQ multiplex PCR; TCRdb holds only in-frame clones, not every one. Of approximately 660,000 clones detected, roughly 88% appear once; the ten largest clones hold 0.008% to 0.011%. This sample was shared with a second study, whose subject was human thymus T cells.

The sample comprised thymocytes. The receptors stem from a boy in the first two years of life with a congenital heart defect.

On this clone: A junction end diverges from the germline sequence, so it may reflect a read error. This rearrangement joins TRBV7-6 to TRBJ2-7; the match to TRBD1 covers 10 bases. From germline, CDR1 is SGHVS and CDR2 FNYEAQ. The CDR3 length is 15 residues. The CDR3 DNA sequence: TGTGCCAGCAGCCTCAAGACAGGGGGCTCCCACGAGCAGTACTTC. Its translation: CASSLKTGGSHEQYF.

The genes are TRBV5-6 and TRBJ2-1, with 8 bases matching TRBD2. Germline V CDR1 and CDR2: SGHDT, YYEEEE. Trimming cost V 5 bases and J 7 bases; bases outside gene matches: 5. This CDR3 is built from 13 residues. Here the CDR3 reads CASRSSGGNEQFF. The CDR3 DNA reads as TGTGCCAGCAGGTCCTCGGGGGGGAATGAGCAGTTCTTC.

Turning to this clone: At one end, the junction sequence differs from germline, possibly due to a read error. The DNA for the CDR3 is TGTGCCAGCAGCCCCCAGGGACTTTATGGCCACACCTTC. The encoded protein is CASSPQGLYGHTF. The chain carries TRBV11-2 and TRBJ1-2, with TRBD1 as a possible D gene (5 bases). The CDR3 loop spans 13 amino acids. Germline values: CDR1 SGHAT, CDR2 FQNNGV.

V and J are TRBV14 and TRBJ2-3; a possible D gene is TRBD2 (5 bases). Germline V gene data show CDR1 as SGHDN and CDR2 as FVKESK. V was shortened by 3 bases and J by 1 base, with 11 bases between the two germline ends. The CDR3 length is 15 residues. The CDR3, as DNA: TGTGCCAGCAGCCACCTCTTCGGGGGCACAGATACGCAGTATTTT. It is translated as CASSHLFGGTDTQYF. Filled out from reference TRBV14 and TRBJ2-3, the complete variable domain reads EAGVTQFPSHSVIEKGQTVTLRCDPISGHDNLYWYRRVMGKEIKFLLHFVKESKQDESGMPNNRFLAERTGGTYSTLKVQPAELEDSGVYFCASSHLFGGTDTQYFGPGTRLTVL.

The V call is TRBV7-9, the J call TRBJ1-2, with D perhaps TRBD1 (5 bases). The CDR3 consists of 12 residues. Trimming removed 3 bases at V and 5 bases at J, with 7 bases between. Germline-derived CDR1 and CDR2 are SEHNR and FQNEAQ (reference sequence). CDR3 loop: CASSFKGYGYTF. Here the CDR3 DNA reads TGTGCCAGCAGCTTCAAGGGGTATGGCTACACCTTC.

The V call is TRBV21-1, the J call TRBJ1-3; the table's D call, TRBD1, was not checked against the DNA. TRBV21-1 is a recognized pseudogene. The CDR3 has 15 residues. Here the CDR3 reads CASSKAGRAGNTIYF. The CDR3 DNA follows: TGTGCCAGCAGCAAAGCAGGCAGGGCTGGAAACACCATATATTTT.

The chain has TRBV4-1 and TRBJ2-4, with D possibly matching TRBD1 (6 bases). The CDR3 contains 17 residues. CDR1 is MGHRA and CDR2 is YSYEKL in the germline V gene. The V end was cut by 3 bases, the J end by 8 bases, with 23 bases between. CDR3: CASSHPGLRSEGDIQYF. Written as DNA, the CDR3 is TGCGCCAGCAGCCATCCGGGTCTGCGGAGCGAGGGGGACATTCAGTACTTC.

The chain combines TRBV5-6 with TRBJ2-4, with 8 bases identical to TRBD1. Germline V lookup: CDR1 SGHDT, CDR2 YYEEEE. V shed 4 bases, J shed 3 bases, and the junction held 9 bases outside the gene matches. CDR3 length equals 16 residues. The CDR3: CASSLGQGRGKNIQYF. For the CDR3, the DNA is TGTGCCAGCAGCCTCGGACAGGGACGGGGCAAAAACATTCAGTACTTC.

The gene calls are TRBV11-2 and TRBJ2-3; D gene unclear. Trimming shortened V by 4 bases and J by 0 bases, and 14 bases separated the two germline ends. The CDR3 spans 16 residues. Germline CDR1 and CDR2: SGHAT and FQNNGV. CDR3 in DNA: TGTGCCAGCAGCTCCACTGCCCTCGCTAGCACAGATACGCAGTATTTT. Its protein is CASSSTALASTDTQYF.

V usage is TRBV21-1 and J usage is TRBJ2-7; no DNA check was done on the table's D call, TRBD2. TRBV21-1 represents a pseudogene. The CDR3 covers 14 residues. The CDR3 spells CASTSGTSGYEQYF. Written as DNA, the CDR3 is TGTGCCAGCACCTCCGGGACTAGCGGATACGAGCAGTACTTC.

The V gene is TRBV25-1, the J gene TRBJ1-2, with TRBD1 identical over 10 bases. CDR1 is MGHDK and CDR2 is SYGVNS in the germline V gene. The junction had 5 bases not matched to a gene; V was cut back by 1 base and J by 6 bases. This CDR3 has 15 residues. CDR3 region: CASSEWTGGVDGYTF. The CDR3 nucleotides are TGTGCCAGCAGTGAATGGACAGGGGGAGTGGATGGCTACACCTTC.

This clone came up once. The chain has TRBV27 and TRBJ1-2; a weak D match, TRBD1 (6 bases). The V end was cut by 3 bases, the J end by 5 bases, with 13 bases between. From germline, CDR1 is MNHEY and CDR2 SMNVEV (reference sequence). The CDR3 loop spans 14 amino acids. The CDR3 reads CASSFLGTGYGYTF. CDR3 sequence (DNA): TGTGCCAGCAGTTTTCTCGGCACAGGGTATGGCTACACCTTC.

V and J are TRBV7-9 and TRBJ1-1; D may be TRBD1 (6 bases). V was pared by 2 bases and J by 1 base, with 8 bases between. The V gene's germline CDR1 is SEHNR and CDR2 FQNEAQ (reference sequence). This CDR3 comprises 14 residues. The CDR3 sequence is CASSLHRANTEAFF. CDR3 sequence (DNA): TGTGCCAGCAGCTTACACAGGGCGAACACTGAAGCTTTCTTT.

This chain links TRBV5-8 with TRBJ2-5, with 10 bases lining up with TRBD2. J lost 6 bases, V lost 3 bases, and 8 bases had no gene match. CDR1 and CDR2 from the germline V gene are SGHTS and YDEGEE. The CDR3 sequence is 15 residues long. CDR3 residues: CASSSPGTSEKTQYF. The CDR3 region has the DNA TGTGCCAGCAGCTCCCCCGGGACTAGCGAAAAGACCCAGTACTTC.

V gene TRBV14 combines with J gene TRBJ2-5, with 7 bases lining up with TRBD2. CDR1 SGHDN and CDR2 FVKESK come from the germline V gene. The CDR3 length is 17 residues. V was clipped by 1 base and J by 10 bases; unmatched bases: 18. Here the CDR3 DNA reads TGTGCCAGCAGCCAAGGTTGGGAGCGGGGAATAAGGAGGGTCCAGTACTTC. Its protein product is CASSQGWERGIRRVQYF.

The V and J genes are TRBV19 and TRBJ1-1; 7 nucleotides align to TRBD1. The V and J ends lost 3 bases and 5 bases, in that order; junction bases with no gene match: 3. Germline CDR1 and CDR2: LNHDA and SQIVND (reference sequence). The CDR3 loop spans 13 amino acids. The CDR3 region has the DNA TGTGCCAGTAGTATGTTACAGGGGACTGAAGCTTTCTTT. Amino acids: CASSMLQGTEAFF. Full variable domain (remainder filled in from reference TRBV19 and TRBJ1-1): DGGITQSPKYLFRKEGQNVTLSCEQNLNHDAMYWYRQDPGQGLRLIYYSQIVNDFQKGDIAEGYSVSREKKESFPLTVTSAQKNPTAFYLCASSMLQGTEAFFGQGTRLTVV.

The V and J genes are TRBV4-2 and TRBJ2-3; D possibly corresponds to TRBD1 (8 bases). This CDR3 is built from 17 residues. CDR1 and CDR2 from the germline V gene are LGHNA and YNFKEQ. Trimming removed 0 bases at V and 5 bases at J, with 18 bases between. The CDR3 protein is CASSQDRKTGEGDTQYF. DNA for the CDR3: TGTGCCAGCAGCCAAGACCGGAAGACAGGGGAGGGAGATACGCAGTATTTT.

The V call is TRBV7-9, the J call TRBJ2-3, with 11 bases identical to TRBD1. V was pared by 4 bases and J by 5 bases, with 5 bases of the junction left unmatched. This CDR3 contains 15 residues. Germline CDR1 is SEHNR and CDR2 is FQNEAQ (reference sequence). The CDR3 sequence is CASSSGQGEGDTQYF. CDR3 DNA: TGTGCCAGCAGCTCGGGACAGGGGGAAGGAGATACGCAGTATTTT.

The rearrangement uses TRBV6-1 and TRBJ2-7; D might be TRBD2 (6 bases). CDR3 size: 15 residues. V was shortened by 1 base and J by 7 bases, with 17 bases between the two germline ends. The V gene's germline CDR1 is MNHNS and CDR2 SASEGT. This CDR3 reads CASSEGSQVGREQYF. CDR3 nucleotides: TGTGCCAGCAGTGAAGGGTCCCAGGTTGGGAGGGAGCAGTACTTC.

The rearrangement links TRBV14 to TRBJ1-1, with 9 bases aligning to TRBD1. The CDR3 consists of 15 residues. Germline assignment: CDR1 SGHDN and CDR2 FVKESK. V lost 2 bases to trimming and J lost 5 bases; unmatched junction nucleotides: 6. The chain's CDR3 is CASSQPTGGGTEAFF. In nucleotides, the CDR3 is TGTGCCAGCAGCCAACCGACAGGGGGAGGAACTGAAGCTTTCTTT.

CDR3 amino acids: CASSLRDRNTGELFF. DNA for the CDR3: TGTGCCAGCAGCTTACGGGACAGGAATACCGGGGAGCTGTTTTTT. The rearrangement joins TRBV7-9 to TRBJ2-2; TRBD1 matches 8 bases. The CDR3 extends over 15 amino acids. V dropped 2 bases and J dropped 5; count of bases not matched to a gene: 4. The germline CDR1 and CDR2 sequences are SEHNR and FQNEAQ (reference sequence).

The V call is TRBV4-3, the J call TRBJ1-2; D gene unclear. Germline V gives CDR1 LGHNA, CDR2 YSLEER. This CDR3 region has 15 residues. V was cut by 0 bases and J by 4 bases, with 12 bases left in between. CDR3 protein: CASSQDPGGLYGYTF. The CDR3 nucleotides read TGCGCCAGCAGCCAAGATCCGGGTGGCCTCTATGGCTACACCTTC.

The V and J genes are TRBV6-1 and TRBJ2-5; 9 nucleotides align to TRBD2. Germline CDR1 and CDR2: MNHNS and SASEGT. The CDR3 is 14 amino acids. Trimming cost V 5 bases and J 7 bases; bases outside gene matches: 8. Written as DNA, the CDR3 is TGTGCCAGCAGTCCCCGAGGAGCGGGGGGGACCCAGTACTTC. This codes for CASSPRGAGGTQYF.

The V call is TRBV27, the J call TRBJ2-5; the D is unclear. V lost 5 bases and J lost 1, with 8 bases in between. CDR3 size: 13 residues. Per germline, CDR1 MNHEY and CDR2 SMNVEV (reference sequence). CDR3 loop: CASSPYSQETQYF. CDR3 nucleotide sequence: TGTGCCAGCAGTCCTTACTCCCAAGAGACCCAGTACTTC.

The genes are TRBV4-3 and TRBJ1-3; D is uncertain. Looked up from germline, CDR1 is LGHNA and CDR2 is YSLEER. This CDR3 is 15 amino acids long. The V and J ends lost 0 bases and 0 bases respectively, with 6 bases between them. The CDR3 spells CASSQDSFSGNTIYF. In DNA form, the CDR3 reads TGCGCCAGCAGCCAAGACAGTTTCTCTGGAAACACCATATATTTT.

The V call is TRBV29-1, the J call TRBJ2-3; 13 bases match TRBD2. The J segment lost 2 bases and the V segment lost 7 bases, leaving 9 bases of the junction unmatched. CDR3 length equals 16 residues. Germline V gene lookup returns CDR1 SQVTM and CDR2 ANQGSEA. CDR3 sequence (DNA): TGCAGCGCCGCCGGACTAGCGGGAGTTGTCACAGATACGCAGTATTTT. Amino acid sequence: CSAAGLAGVVTDTQYF.

The CDR3 loop is CASSDGLAGGYEQFF. The DNA of the CDR3 is TGTGCCAGCAGTGATGGACTAGCGGGAGGTTATGAGCAGTTCTTC. The chain uses TRBV5-4 and TRBJ2-1, with 14 bases identical to TRBD2. This CDR3 is built from 15 residues. CDR1 is SGHNT and CDR2 is YYREEE in the germline V gene (reference sequence). V gave up 5 bases and J gave up 8 bases; unmatched junction bases: 6.

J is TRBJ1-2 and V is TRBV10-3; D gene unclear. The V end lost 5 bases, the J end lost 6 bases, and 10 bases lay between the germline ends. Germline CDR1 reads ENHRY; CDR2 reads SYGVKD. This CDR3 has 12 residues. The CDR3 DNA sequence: TGTGCCATCAGTTCCAGTACTAATGGCTACACCTTC. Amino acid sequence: CAISSSTNGYTF.

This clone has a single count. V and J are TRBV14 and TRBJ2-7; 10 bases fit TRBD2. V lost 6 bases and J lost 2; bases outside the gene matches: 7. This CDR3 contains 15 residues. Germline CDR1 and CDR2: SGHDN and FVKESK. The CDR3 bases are TGTGCCAGCAGGCCGACTAGCGGGCCCCCCTACGAGCAGTACTTC. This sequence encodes CASRPTSGPPYEQYF.